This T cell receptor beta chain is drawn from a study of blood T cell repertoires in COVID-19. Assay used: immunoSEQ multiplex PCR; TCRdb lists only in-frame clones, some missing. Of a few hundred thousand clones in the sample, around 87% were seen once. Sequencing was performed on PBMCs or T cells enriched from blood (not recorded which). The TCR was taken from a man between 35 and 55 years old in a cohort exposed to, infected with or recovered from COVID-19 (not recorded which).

The CDR3 sequence is CASSLDPSTNSYEQYF. CDR3 coding DNA: TGTGCCAGCAGTTTAGACCCCTCGACTAACTCCTACGAGCAGTACTTC. This rearrangement joins TRBV27 to TRBJ2-7, with D possibly matching TRBD2 (5 bases). The germline V and J ends were trimmed by 2 bases and 0 bases, with 14 bases remaining between them. The germline V gene encodes CDR1 MNHEY and CDR2 SMNVEV (reference sequence). This CDR3 has 16 amino acids.